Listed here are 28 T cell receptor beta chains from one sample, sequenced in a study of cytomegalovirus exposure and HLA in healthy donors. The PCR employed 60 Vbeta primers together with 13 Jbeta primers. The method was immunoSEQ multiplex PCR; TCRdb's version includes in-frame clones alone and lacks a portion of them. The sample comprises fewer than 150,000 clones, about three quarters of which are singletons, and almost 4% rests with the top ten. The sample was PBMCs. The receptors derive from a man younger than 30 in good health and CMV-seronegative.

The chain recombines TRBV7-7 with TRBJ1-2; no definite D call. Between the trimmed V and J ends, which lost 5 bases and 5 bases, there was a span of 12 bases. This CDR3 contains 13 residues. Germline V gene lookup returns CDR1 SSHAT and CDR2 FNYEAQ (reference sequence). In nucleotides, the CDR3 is TGTGCCAGCAGCCCCGGAGAGGGTTATGGCTACACCTTC. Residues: CASSPGEGYGYTF.

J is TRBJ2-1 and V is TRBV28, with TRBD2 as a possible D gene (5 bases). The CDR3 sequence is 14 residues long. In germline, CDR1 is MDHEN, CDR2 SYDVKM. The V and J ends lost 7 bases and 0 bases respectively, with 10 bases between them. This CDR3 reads CASNVGSSYNEQFF. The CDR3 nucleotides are TGTGCCAGCAACGTAGGGAGCTCCTACAATGAGCAGTTCTTC.

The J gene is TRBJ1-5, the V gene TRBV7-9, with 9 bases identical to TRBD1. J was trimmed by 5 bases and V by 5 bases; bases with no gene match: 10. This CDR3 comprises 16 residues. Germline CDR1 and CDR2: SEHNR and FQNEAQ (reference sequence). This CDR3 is CASSGGQGRMDQPQHF. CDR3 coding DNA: TGTGCCAGCAGCGGTGGACAGGGGCGGATGGATCAGCCCCAGCATTTT.

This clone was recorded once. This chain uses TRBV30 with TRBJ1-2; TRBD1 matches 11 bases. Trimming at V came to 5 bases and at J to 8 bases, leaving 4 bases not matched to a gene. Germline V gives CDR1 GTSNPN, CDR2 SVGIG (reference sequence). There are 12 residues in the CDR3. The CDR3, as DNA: TGTGCCTGGGGACAGGGGGCCGGAGGCTACACCTTC. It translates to CAWGQGAGGYTF.

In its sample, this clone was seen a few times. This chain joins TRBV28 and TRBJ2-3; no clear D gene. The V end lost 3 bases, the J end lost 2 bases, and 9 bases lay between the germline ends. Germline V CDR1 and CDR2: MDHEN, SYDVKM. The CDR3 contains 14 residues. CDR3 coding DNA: TGTGCCAGCAGTTTTACAGATTCCACAGATACGCAGTATTTT. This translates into CASSFTDSTDTQYF. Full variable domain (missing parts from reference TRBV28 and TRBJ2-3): DVKVTQSSRYLVKRTGEKVFLECVQDMDHENMFWYRQDPGLGLRLIYFSYDVKMKEKGDIPEGYSVSREKKERFSLILESASTNQTSMYLCASSFTDSTDTQYFGPGTRLTVL.

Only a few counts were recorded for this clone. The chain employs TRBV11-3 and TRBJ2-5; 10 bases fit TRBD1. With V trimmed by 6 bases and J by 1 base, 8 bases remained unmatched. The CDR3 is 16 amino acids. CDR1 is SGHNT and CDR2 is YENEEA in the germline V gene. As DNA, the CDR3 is TGTGCCAGCAGGACCCGGGACAGGGGCCTCCAAGAGACCCAGTACTTC. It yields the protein CASRTRDRGLQETQYF.

For the CDR3, the DNA is TGTGCCAGCAGCTTAGGCCAGGTTGAGCAGTTCTTC. Amino acid sequence: CASSLGQVEQFF. This chain joins TRBV7-9 and TRBJ2-1, with no clear D. This CDR3 has 12 residues. The germline gives CDR1 SEHNR, CDR2 FQNEAQ (reference sequence). Trimming removed 1 base at V and 9 bases at J, with 7 bases between.

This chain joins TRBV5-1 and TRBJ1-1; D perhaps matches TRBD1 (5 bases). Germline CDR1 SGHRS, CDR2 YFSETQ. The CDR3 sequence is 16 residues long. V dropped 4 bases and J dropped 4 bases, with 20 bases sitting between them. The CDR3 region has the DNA TGCGCCAGCAGCCCAGAGGCCCGACAGTCCGGCACTGAAGCTTTCTTT. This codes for CASSPEARQSGTEAFF.

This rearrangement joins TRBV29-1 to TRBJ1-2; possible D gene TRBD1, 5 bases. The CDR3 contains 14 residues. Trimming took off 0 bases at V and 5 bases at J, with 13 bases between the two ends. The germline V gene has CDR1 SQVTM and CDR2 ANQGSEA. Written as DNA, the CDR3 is TGCAGCGTTGAAGATATCCAACAGGCTTATGGCTACACCTTC. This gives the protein CSVEDIQQAYGYTF.

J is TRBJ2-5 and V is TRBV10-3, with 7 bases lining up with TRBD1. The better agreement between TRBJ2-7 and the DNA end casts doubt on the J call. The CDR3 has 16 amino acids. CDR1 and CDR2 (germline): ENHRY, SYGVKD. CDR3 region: CAISDASQGFSYEQYF. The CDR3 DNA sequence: TGTGCCATCAGTGACGCGTCACAGGGGTTCTCGTACGAGCAGTACTTC.

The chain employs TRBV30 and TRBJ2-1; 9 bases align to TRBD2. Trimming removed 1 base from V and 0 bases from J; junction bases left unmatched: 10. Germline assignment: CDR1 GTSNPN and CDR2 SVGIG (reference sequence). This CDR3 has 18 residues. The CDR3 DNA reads TGTGCCTGGAGTGGAGGGACTAGCTTAAATCTCTCCTACAATGAGCAGTTCTTC. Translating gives CAWSGGTSLNLSYNEQFF.

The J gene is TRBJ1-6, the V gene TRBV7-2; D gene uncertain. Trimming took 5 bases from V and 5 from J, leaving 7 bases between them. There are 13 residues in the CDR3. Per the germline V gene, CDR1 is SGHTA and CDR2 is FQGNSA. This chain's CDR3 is CASSRGNNSPLHF. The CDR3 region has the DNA TGTGCCAGCAGCCGAGGGAATAATTCACCCCTCCACTTT.

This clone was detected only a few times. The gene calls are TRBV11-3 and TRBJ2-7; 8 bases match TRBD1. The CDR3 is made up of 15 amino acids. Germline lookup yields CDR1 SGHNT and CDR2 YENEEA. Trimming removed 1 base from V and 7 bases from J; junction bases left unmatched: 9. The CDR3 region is CASSLVAQGAKEQYF. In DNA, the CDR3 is TGTGCCAGCAGCTTAGTAGCCCAGGGGGCGAAGGAGCAGTACTTC.

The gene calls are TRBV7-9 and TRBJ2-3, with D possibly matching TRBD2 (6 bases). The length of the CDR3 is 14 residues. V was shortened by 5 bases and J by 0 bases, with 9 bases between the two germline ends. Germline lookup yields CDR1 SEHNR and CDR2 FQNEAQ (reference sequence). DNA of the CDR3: TGTGCCAGCAGCCGTAGCGGCAGCACAGATACGCAGTATTTT. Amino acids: CASSRSGSTDTQYF.

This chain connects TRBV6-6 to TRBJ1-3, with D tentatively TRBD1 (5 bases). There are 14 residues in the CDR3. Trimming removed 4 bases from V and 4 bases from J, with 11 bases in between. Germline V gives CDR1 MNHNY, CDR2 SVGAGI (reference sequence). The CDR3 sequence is CASSLQGSGNTIYF. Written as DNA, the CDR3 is TGTGCCAGCAGTTTGCAGGGTTCGGGAAACACCATATATTTT.

The CDR3 bases are TGTGCCAGCAGCTTTTCCGAGGGGGCCGCAGATACGCAGTATTTT. Its protein product is CASSFSEGAADTQYF. The chain employs TRBV7-7 and TRBJ2-3; 7 bases fit TRBD1. Germline lookup yields CDR1 SSHAT and CDR2 FNYEAQ (reference sequence). The CDR3 runs to 15 residues. J was trimmed by 4 bases and V by 3 bases; bases with no gene match: 7.

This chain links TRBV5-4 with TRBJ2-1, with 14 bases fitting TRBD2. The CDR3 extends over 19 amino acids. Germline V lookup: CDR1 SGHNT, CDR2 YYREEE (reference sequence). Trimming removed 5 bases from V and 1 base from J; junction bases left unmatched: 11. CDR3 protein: CASRQTGLAGVLSYNEQFF. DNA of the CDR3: TGTGCCAGCAGGCAAACGGGACTAGCGGGAGTCTTGTCCTACAATGAGCAGTTCTTC.

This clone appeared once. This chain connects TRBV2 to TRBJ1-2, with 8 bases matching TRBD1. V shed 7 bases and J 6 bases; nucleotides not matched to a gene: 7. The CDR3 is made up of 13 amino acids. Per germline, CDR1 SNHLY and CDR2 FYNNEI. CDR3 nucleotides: TGTGCCAGCACAACCGGACAGGGAGATGGCTACACCTTC. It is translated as CASTTGQGDGYTF.

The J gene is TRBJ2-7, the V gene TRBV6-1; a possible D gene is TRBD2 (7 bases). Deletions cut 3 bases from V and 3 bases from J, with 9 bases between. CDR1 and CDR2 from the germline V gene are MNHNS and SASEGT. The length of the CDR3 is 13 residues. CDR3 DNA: TGTGCCAGCAGTGAGAGGGGGGGCTACGAGCAGTACTTC. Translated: CASSERGGYEQYF.

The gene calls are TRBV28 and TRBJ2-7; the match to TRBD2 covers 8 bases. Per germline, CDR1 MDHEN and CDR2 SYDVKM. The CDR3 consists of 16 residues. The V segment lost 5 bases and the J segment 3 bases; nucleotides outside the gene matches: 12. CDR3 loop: CASSPPRVAGHYEQYF. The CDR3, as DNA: TGTGCCAGCAGTCCTCCCCGGGTAGCGGGGCACTACGAGCAGTACTTC.

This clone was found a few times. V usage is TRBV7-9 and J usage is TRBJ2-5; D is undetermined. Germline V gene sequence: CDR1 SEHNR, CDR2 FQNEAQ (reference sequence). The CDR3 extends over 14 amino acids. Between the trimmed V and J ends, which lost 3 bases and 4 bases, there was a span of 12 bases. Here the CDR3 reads CASSFRSPGETQYF. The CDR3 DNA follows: TGTGCCAGCAGCTTCCGGTCCCCTGGAGAGACCCAGTACTTC.

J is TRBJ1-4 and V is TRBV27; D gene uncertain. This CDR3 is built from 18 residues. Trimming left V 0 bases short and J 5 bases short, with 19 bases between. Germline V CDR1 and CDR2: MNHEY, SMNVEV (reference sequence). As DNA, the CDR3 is TGTGCCAGCAGTTTATCTACCCGTCCAGTGCCGGGGAATGAAAAACTGTTTTTT. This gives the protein CASSLSTRPVPGNEKLFF.

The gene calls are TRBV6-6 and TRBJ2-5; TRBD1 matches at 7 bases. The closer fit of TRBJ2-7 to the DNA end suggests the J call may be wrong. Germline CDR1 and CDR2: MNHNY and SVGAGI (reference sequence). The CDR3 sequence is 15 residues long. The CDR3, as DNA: TGTGCCAGCATGTGGCAGGGGGATGTCTCCTACGAGCAGTACTTC. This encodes CASMWQGDVSYEQYF.

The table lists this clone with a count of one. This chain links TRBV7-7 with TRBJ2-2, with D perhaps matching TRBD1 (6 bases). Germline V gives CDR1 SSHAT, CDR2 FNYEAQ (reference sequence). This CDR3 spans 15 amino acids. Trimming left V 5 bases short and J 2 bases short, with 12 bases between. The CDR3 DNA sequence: TGTGCCAGCAGCCTCCGACAGGCTAACACCGGGGAGCTGTTTTTT. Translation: CASSLRQANTGELFF.

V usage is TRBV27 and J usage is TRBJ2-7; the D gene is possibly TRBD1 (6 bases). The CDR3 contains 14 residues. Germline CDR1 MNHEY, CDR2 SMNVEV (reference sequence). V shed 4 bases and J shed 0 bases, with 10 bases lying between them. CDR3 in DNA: TGTGCCAGCAGTTCTCGGACAGACTCCTACGAGCAGTACTTC. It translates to CASSSRTDSYEQYF.

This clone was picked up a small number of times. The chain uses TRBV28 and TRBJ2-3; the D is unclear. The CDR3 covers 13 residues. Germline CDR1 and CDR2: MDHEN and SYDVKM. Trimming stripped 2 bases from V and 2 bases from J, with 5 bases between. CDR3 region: CASSLGHTDTQYF. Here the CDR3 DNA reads TGTGCCAGCAGTTTAGGCCACACAGATACGCAGTATTTT.

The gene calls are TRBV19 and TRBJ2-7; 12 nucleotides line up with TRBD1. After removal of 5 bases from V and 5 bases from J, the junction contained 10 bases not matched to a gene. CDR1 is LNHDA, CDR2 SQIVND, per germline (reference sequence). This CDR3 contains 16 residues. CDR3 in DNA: TGTGCCAGTAGTGTTGGGACAGGGGGCGGCAAGGACGAGCAGTACTTC. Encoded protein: CASSVGTGGGKDEQYF. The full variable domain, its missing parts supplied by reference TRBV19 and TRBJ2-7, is DGGITQSPKYLFRKEGQNVTLSCEQNLNHDAMYWYRQDPGQGLRLIYYSQIVNDFQKGDIAEGYSVSREKKESFPLTVTSAQKNPTAFYLCASSVGTGGGKDEQYFGPGTRLTVT.

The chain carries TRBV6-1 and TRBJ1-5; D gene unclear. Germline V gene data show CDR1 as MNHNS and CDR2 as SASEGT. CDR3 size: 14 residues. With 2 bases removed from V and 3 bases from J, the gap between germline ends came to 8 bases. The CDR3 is CASSELTVNQPQHF. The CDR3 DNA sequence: TGTGCCAGCAGTGAATTAACTGTCAATCAGCCCCAGCATTTT.